This T cell receptor beta chain was found in a study of shared clonotypes between healthy human individuals. Whole-study context: Used for every donor were three CD4 naive, three CD4 memory, two CD8 naive and one CD8 memory plate.

The data were produced by immunoSEQ multiplex PCR, yet TCRdb's version contains in-frame clones alone and is incomplete. The sample has under 1,900,000 clones, about 98.5% seen once. Study-wide results and limits: Clonotypes not shared had lower generation probabilities than those common to all four donors. Naive CD4 clonotypes overlapped across several donors at approximately 5.5%.

Trimming took off 7 bases at V and 4 bases at J, with 14 bases between the two ends. Germline lookup yields CDR1 MDHEN and CDR2 SYDVKM. This CDR3 spans 14 amino acids. In the CD4+ fraction, cells were divided into CD45RA+ naive and CD45RA-negative memory subsets. Notes on this clone: The antigen remains unidentified.

The material sequenced was naive CD4+ T cells sorted from blood. Subset noted: CD45RA+ positively selected. This receptor was taken from a man aged 30-40 years in good health. This chain connects TRBV28 to TRBJ1-5; tentative D call: TRBD1 (6 bases). As DNA, the CDR3 is TGTGCCAGCAAACCGGGACAAAGTAATCAGCCCCAGCATTTT. Its protein product is CASKPGQSNQPQHF.